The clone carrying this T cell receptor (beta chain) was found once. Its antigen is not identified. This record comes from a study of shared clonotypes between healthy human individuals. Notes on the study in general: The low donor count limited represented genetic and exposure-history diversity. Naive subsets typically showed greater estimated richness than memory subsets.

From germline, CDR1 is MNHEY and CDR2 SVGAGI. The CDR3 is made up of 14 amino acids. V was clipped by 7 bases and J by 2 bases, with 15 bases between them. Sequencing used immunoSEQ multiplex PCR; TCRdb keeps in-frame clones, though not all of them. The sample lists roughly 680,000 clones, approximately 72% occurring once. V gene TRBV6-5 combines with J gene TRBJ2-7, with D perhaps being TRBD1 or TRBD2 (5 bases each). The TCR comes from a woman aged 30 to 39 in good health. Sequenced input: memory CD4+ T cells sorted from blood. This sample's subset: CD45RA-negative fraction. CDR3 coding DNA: TGTGCCAGCACGGGGCCCCAGCGAACCTACGAGCAGTACTTC. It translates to CASTGPQRTYEQYF.